This T cell receptor beta chain stems from a study of human T cells and chemical hapten exposure. About the research overall: From small differences in pooled library volume came most of the variation in per-sample TCR yields. Study findings and constraints: After DPC sensitization, TCRs above 1 in 1000 frequency showed no change.

Germline CDR1 and CDR2: LGHNT and FRNRAP. The V end lost 7 bases, the J end lost 8 bases, and 14 bases lay between the germline ends. CDR3 length equals 12 residues. Separate cDNA molecules received unique molecular identifiers, which the library attached to them. TCRdb re-called the reads through MiXCR, storing one row per CDR3 protein. The sample yields 95,000 to 150,000 distinct CDR3 sequences, over 7% seen once. Total RNA came from unfractionated whole blood. Notes on this clonotype: Its cognate antigen is unknown.

This clonotype was sampled from a human donor in good health. Some clones in this sample may be carry-over from other donors' samples. The sequencing sample was made of whole blood. This chain joins TRBV12-5 and TRBJ1-2, with D possibly being TRBD1 (5 bases). CDR3 sequence (DNA): TGTGCTAGTGTCCTCGGGGGTCCCGGCTACACCTTC. It translates to CASVLGGPGYTF.